A selection of T cell receptor beta chains follows, all from one sample in a study of Ad26.COV2.S vaccination and SARS-CoV-2 variants. The repertoire was sequenced with immunoSEQ multiplex PCR; TCRdb's copy has only in-frame clones and lacks some. The sample lists 400,000 to 450,000 clones, over 75% occurring once. This specimen was peripheral blood, taken in a trial of Ad26.COV2.S vaccine versus placebo. These receptors were obtained from a person between 18 and 59 years old who received the Ad26.COV2.S COVID-19 vaccine or a placebo. Both conserved end residues are trimmed from each CDR3.

16	TRBV29-1	TRBJ2-1	SVLSTSGSGSSYNEQF
14	TRBV6-2/TRBV6-3	TRBJ1-1	ASSYSVRTSNTEAF
13	TRBV14	TRBJ2-1	ASSQVARGPHEQF
13	TRBV5-8	TRBJ2-1	ASSFQGHPYNEQF
13	TRBV5-1	TRBJ2-3	ASSPRRPSTDTQY
11	TRBV18	TRBJ2-7	ASRGAFSYEQY
13	TRBV24-1	TRBJ1-1	ATSASGEANTEAF
13	TRBV24-1	TRBJ2-3	ATSDLETSTDTQY
14	TRBV13	TRBJ2-5	ASSDLAGAVIETQY
13	TRBV25-1	TRBJ2-7	ASSENAGLHYEQY
11	TRBV29-1	TRBJ1-1	SATGQQNTEAF
10	TRBV18	TRBJ2-7	ASSSTGWEQY
12	TRBV6-5	TRBJ1-1	ASSTLGVGIEAF
12	TRBV4-2	TRBJ2-3	ASSQLRTTDTQY
14	TRBV7-9	TRBJ2-5	ASSLGGSGGQETQY
13	TRBV5-6	TRBJ1-3	ASSSSPTVGNTIY
14	TRBV7-9	TRBJ2-3	ASSAGTGGSTDTQY
10	TRBV7-9	TRBJ2-2	ASSLYGGELF
11	TRBV7-3	TRBJ2-5	ASSLNWQETQY
12	TRBV10-3	TRBJ2-7	AISVGGSSYEQY
13	TRBV5-1	TRBJ2-7	ASSLRAGRIYEQY
12	TRBV6-2/TRBV6-3	TRBJ2-5	ASSYIAREETQY
9	TRBV6-5	TRBJ2-1	ASSFFNEQF
9	TRBV5-4	TRBJ2-7	ASSLTYEQY
12	TRBV5-1	TRBJ1-1	ASSLGGGWTEAF
14	TRBV6-2/TRBV6-3	TRBJ1-3	ASSSGPFRSGNTIY
11	TRBV30	TRBJ1-5	AWSLTSGQPQH
16	TRBV24-1	TRBJ2-1	ATSDSGTSGESYNEQF
12	TRBV4-1	TRBJ2-7	ASSQDSFSYEQY
11	TRBV16	TRBJ1-2	ASSQVGGAGYT
13	TRBV11-3	TRBJ2-1	ASSSRTSGKNEQF
12	TRBV29-1	TRBJ2-5	SVSPRLLQETQY
14	TRBV19	TRBJ2-1	ASSSLLRDSKDEQF
10	TRBV30	TRBJ2-4	AWSGEAVIQY
11	TRBV29-1	TRBJ2-6	SVLLTGANVLT
10	TRBV30	TRBJ1-2	AWRDRDGGYT
17	TRBV6-2/TRBV6-3	TRBJ1-5	ASSYSKTETGRFNQPQH
13	TRBV2	TRBJ2-5	ASRWGGSNQETQY
12	TRBV2	TRBJ2-6	ASSPNSGANVLT
13	TRBV7-8	TRBJ2-2	ASSPRGSWIGELF
10	TRBV12-3/TRBV12-4	TRBJ1-2	ASRGPTYGYT
12	TRBV30	TRBJ1-5	AWSGKRDYQPQH
11	TRBV6-6	TRBJ2-5	ASSYRTEETQY
12	TRBV18	TRBJ2-3	ASSPPAGTDTQY
11	TRBV30	TRBJ1-6	AWTPQPTEPLH
12	TRBV7-2	TRBJ2-3	ASSPQSATDTQY
13	TRBV12-5	TRBJ2-2	ASGLTRVEAGELF
10	TRBV5-5	TRBJ2-3	ASSLGIDTQY
12	TRBV7-9	TRBJ2-3	ASSPGTFTDTQY
11	TRBV28	TRBJ2-6	AIQDSGANVLT
16	TRBV5-6	TRBJ2-5	ASSFRLAPAPKKAAQY
13	TRBV7-8	TRBJ1-3	ASSLPKGTGNTIY
12	TRBV18	TRBJ2-6	ASSRGSGANVLT
14	TRBV6-6	TRBJ2-1	ASSYSNKEAHNEQF
12	TRBV11-2	TRBJ1-3	ASSLSLSGNTIY
9	TRBV23-1	TRBJ1-1	ASSQSAEAF
14	TRBV10-3	TRBJ2-3	AISDPTSAITDTQY
14	TRBV5-4	TRBJ2-7	ASSPIGTSGTYEQY